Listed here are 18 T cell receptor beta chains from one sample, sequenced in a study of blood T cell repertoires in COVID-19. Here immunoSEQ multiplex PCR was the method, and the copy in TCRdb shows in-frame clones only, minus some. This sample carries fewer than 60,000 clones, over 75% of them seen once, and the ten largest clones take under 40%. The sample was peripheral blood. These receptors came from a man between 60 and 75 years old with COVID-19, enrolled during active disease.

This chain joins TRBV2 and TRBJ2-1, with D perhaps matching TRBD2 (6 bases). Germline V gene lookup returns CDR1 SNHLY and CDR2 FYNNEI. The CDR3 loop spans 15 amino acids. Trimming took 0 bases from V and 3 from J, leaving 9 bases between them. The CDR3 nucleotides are TGTGCCAGCAGTGAAGCGGGACTCCTCTACAATGAGCAGTTCTTC. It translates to CASSEAGLLYNEQFF.

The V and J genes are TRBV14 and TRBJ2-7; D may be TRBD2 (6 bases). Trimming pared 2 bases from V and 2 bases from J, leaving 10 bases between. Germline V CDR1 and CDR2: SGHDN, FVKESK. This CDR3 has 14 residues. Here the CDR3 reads CASSQYGGTYEQYF. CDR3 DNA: TGTGCCAGCAGCCAATATGGGGGGACCTACGAGCAGTACTTC.

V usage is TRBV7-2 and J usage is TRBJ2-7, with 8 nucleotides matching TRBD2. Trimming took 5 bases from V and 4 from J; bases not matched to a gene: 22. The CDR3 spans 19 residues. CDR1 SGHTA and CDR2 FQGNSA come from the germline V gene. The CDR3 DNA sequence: TGTGCCAGCAGCCTAAACCCGCTGACGGGTGGACTAGCACATTACGAGCAGTACTTC. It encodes CASSLNPLTGGLAHYEQYF.

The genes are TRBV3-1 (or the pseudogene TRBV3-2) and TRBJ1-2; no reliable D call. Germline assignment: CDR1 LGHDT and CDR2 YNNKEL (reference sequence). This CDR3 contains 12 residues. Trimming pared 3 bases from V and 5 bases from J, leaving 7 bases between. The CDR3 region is CASSHESYGYTF. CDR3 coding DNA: TGTGCCAGCAGCCATGAGTCTTATGGCTACACCTTC.

For the CDR3, the DNA is TGCAGTGCTAGTATTGGGTGGGCCCTGAACACTGAAGCTTTCTTT. It codes for CSASIGWALNTEAFF. J is TRBJ1-1 and V is TRBV20-1; the D is unclear. Trimming took 3 bases from V and 0 from J, leaving 14 bases between them. This CDR3 region has 15 residues. CDR1 is DFQATT, CDR2 SNEGSKA, per germline (reference sequence).

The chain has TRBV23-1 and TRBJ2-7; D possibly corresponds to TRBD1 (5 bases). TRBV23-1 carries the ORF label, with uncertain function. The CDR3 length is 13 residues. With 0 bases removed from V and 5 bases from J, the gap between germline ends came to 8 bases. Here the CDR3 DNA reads TGCGCCAGCAGTCAATCGTCAGGGAACGAGCAGTACTTC. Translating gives CASSQSSGNEQYF.

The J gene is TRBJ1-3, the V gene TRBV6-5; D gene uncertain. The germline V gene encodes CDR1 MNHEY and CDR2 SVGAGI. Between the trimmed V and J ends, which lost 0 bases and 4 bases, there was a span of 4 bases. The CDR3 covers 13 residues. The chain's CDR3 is CASSYSGGNTIYF. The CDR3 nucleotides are TGTGCCAGCAGTTACTCGGGCGGAAACACCATATATTTT.

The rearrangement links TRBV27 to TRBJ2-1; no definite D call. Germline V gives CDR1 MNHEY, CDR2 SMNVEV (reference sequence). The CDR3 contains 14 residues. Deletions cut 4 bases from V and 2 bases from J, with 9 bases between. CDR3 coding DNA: TGTGCCAGCAGTTCCCCTTCTCCCTACAATGAGCAGTTCTTC. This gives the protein CASSSPSPYNEQFF.

The CDR3 DNA is TGCGCCAGCAGCTTTTATCTGGGGAGGACCCGTGTAAACCAAGAGACCCAGTACTTC. This translates into CASSFYLGRTRVNQETQYF. This chain connects TRBV5-1 to TRBJ2-5; D perhaps matches TRBD2 (6 bases). Between the trimmed V and J ends, which lost 2 bases and 0 bases, there was a span of 23 bases. Germline-derived CDR1 and CDR2 are SGHRS and YFSETQ. CDR3 length equals 19 residues.

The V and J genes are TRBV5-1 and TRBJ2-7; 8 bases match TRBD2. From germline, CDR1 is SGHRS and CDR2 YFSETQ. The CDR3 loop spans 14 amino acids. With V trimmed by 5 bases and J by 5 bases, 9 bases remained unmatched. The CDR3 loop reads CASSRSGGGNEQYF. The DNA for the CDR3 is TGCGCCAGCAGTAGGAGCGGGGGAGGTAACGAGCAGTACTTC. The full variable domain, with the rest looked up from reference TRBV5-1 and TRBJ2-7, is KAGVTQTPRYLIKTRGQQVTLSCSPISGHRSVSWYQQTPGQGLQFLFEYFSETQRNKGNFPGRFSGRQFSNSRSEMNVSTLELGDSALYLCASSRSGGGNEQYFGPGTRLTVT.

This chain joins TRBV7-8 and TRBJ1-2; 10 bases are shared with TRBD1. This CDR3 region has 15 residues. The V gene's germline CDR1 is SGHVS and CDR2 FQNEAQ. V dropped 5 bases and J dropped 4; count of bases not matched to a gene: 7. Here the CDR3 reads CASSLMGQGTYGYTF. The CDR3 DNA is TGTGCCAGCAGCCTTATGGGACAGGGGACCTATGGCTACACCTTC.

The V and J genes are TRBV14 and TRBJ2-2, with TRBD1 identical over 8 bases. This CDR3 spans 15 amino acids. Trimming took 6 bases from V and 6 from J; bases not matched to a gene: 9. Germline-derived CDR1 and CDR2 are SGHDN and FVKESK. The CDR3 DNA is TGTGCCAGCAGACCTTGGACAGGGTCGGCCGGGGAGCTGTTTTTT. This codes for CASRPWTGSAGELFF.

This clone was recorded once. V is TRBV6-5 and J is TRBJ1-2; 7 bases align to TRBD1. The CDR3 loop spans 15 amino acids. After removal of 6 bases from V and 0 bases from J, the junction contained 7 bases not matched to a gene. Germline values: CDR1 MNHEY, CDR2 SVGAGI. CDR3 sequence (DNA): TGTGCCAGCAGCCTCGGACAGGACACTAACTATGGCTACACCTTC. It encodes CASSLGQDTNYGYTF.

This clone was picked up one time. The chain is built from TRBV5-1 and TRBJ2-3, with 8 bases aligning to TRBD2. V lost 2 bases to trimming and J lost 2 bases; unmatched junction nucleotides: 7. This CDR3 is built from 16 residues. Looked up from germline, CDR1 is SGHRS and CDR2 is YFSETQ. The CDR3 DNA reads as TGCGCCAGCAGCTTTGGTGCTAGCGGGTACACAGATACGCAGTATTTT. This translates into CASSFGASGYTDTQYF.

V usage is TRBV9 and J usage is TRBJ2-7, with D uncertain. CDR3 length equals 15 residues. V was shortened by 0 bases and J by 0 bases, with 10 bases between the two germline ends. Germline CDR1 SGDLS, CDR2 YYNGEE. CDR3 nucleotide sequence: TGTGCCAGCAGCGTAGATGGTTCCAGCTCCTACGAGCAGTACTTC. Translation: CASSVDGSSSYEQYF.

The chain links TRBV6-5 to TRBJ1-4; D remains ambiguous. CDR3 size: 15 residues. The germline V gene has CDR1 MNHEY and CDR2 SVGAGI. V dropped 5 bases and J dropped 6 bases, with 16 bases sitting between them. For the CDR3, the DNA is TGTGCCAGCAGTCTGGGAGAACCACGGGATGAAAAACTGTTTTTT. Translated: CASSLGEPRDEKLFF.

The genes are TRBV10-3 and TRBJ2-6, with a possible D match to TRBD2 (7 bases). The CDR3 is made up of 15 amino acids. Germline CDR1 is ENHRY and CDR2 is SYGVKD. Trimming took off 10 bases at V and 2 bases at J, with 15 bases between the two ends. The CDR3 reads CASRTGGPGANVLTF. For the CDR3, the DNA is TGTGCCAGCCGGACGGGGGGCCCTGGGGCCAACGTCCTGACTTTC.

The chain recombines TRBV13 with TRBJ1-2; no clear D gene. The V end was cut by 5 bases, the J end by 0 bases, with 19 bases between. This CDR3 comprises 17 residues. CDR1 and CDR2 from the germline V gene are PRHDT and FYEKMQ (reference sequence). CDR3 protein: CASSRKGLPGANYGYTF. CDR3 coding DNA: TGTGCCAGCAGCAGGAAAGGCCTTCCCGGGGCTAACTATGGCTACACCTTC.